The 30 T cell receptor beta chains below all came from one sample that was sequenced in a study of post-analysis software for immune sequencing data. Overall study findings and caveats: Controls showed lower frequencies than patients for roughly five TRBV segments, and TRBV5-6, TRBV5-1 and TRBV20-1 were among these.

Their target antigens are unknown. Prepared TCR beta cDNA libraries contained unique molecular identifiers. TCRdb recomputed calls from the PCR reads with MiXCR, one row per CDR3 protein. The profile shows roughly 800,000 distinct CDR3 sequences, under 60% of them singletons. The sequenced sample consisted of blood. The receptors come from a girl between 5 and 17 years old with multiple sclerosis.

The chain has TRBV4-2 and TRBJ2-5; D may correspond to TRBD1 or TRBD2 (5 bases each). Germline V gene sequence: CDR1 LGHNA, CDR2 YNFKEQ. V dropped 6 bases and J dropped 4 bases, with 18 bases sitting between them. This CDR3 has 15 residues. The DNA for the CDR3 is TGTGCCAGCAGGGGGGTCGAGGGGACCGGAGAGACCCAGTACTTC. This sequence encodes CASRGVEGTGETQYF.

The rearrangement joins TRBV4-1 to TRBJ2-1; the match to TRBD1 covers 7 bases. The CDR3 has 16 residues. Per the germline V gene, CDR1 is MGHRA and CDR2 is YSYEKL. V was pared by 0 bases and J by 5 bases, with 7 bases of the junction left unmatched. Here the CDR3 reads CASSQDHRGSHNEQFF. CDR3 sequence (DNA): TGCGCCAGCAGCCAAGATCACAGGGGATCCCACAATGAGCAGTTCTTC.

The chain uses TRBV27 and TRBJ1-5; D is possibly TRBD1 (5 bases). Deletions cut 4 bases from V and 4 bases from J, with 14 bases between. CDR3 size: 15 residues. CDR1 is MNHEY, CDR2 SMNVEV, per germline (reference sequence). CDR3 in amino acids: CASSSSMGGNQPQHF. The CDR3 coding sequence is TGTGCCAGCAGTTCCTCCATGGGGGGGAATCAGCCCCAGCATTTT.

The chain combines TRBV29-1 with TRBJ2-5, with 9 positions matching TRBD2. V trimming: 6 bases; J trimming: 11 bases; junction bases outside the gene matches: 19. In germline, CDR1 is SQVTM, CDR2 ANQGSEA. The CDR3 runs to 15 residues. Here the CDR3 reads CSVAKREDLYNEQYF. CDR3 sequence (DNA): TGCAGCGTAGCGAAGCGGGAGGACCTCTACAATGAGCAGTACTTC.

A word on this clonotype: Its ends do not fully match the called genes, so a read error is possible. The CDR3 bases are TGTGCCAGCAGCCCAAGGGGGTCCACAGGTACGCAGTATTTT. This translates into CASSPRGSTGTQYF. The V gene is TRBV12-3 or TRBV12-4, the J gene TRBJ2-3; D possibly corresponds to TRBD1 (6 bases). This CDR3 is 14 amino acids long.

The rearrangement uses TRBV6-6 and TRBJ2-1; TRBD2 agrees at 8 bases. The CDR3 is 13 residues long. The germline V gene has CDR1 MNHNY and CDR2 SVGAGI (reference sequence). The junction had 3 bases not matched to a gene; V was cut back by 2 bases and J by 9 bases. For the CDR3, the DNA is TGTGCCAGCAGTTACCGGGAGGGGACTGAGCAGTTCTTC. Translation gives CASSYREGTEQFF.

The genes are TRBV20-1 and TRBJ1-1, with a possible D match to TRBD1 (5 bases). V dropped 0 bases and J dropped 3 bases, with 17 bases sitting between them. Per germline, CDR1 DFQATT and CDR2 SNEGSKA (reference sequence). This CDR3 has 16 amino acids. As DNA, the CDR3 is TGCAGTGCTAGAGATGTCTCAGGGAGGCTAGACACTGAAGCTTTCTTT. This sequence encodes CSARDVSGRLDTEAFF.

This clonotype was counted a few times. CDR3 in amino acids: CASSRAGTTETQYF. Written as DNA, the CDR3 is TGTGCCAGCAGCCGAGCTGGGACAACGGAGACCCAGTACTTC. The chain links TRBV7-9 to TRBJ2-5, with D possibly being TRBD1 (6 bases). V was pared by 5 bases and J by 5 bases, with 15 bases between. CDR1 SEHNR and CDR2 FQNEAQ come from the germline V gene (reference sequence). The CDR3 contains 14 residues.

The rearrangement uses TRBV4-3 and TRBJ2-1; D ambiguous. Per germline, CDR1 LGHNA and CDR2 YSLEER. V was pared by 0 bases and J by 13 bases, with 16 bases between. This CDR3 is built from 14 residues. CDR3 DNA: TGCGCCAGCAGCCAAGACATGTCCCAAGAGACCCAGTTCTTC. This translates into CASSQDMSQETQFF.

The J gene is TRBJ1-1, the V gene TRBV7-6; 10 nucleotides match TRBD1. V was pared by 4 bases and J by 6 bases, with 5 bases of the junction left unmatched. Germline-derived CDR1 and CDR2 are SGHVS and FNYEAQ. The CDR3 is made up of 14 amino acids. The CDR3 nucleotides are TGTGCCAGCAGCTCGACAGGGGGCAACGCTGAAGCTTTCTTT. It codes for CASSSTGGNAEAFF. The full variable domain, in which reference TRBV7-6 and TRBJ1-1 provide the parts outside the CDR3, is GAGVSQSPRYKVTKRGQDVALRCDPISGHVSLYWYRQALGQGPEFLTYFNYEAQQDKSGLPNDRFSAERPEGSISTLTIQRTEQRDSAMYRCASSSTGGNAEAFFGQGTRLTVV.

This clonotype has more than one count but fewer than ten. The CDR3 DNA reads TGTGCCAGCAACCCCAACAGGGTTAATTCACCCCTCCACTTT. Translation gives CASNPNRVNSPLHF. The chain has TRBV28 and TRBJ1-6; weak D call: TRBD1 (6 bases). The ends were cut back, 7 bases at V and 6 bases at J, with 13 bases in the middle. CDR1 is MDHEN and CDR2 is SYDVKM in the germline V gene. This CDR3 has 14 amino acids.

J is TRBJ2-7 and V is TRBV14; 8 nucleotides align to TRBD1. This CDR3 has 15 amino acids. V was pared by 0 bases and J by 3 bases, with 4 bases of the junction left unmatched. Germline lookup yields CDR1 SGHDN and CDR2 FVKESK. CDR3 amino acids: CASSQDRGLFYEQYF. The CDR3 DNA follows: TGTGCCAGCAGCCAAGACAGGGGGCTTTTCTACGAGCAGTACTTC.

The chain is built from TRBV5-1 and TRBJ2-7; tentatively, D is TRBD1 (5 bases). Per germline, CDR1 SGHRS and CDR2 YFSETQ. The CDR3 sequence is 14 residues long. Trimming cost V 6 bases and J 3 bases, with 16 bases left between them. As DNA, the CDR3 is TGCGCCAGCAACCTCAGGGTAAGGGACTACGAGCAGTACTTC. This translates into CASNLRVRDYEQYF.

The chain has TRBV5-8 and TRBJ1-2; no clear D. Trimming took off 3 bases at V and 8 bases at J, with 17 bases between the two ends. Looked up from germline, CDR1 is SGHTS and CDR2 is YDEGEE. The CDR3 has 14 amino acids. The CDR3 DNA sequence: TGTGCCAGCAGCTATGGGTCGCCCGACCTAGGCTACACCTTC. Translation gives CASSYGSPDLGYTF.

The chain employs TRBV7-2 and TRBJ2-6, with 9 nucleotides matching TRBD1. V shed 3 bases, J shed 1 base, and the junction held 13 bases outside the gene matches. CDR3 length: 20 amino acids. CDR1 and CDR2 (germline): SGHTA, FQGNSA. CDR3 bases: TGTGCCAGCAGCTTGTTAACAGGGGGCGCCAGGACATCTGGGGCCAACGTCCTGACTTTC. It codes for CASSLLTGGARTSGANVLTF.

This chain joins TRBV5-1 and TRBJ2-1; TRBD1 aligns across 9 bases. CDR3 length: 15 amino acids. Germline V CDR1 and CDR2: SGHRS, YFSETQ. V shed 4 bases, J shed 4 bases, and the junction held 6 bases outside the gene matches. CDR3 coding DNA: TGCGCCAGCAGCGCGGGACAGGGTTATTACAATGAGCAGTTCTTC. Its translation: CASSAGQGYYNEQFF.

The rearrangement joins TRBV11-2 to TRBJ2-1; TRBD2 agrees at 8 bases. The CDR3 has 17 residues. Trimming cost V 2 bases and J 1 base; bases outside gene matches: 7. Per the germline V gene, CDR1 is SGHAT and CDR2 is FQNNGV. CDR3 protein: CASSLRTGTSSYNEQFF. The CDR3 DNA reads TGTGCCAGCAGCTTACGGACCGGGACTAGTTCCTACAATGAGCAGTTCTTC.

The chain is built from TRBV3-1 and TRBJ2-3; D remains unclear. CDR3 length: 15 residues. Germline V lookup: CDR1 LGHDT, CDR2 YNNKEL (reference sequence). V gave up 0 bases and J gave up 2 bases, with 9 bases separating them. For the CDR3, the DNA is TGTGCCAGCAGCCAAGATCGTGTCTTCACAGATACGCAGTATTTT. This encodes CASSQDRVFTDTQYF.

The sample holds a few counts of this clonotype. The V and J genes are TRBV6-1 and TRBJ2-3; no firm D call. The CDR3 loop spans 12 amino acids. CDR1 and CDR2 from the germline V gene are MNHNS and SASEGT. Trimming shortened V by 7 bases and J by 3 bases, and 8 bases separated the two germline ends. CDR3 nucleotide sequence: TGTGCCAGCAATAGGGTAACAGATACGCAGTATTTT. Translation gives CASNRVTDTQYF.

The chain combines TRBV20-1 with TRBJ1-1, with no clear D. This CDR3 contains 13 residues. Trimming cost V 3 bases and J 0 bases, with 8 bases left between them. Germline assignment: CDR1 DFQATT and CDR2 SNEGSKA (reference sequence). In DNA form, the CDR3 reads TGCAGTGCTAGTCCCGGGGTGAACACTGAAGCTTTCTTT. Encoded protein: CSASPGVNTEAFF.

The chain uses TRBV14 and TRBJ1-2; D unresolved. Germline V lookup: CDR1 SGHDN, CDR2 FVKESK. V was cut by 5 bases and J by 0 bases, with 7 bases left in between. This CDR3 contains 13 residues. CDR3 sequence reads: CASSKKTNYGYTF. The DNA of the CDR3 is TGTGCCAGCAGCAAGAAAACTAACTATGGCTACACCTTC.

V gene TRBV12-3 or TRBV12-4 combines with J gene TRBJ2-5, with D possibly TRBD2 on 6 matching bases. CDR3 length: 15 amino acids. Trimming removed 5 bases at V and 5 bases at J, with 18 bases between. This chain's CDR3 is CASSPGRISRETQYF. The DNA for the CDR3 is TGTGCCAGCAGTCCTGGGAGGATCTCGCGGGAGACCCAGTACTTC.

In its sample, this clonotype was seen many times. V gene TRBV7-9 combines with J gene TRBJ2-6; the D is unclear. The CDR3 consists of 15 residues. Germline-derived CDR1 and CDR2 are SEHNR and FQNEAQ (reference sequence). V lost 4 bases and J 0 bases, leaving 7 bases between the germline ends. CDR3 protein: CASSSGGSGANVLTF. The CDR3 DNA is TGTGCCAGCAGCTCGGGTGGCTCTGGGGCCAACGTCCTGACTTTC.

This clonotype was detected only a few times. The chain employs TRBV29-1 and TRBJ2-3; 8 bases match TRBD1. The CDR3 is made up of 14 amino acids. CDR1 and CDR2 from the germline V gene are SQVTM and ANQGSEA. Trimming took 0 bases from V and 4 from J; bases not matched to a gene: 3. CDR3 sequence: CSVEDQGAPDTQYF. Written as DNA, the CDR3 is TGCAGCGTTGAAGATCAGGGGGCTCCAGATACGCAGTATTTT.

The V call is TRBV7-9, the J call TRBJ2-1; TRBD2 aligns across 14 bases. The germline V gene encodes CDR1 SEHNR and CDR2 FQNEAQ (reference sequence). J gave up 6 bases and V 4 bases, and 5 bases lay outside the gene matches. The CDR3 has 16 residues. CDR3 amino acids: CASSYPGTSGSNEQFF. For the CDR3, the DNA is TGTGCCAGCAGCTACCCCGGGACTAGCGGGAGCAATGAGCAGTTCTTC.

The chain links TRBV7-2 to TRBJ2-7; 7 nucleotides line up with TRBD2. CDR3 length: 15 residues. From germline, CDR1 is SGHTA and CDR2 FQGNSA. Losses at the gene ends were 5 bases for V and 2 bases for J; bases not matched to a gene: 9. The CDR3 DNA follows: TGTGCCAGCAGCCGAACCGGACTAGTCCCCTACGAGCAGTACTTC. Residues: CASSRTGLVPYEQYF.

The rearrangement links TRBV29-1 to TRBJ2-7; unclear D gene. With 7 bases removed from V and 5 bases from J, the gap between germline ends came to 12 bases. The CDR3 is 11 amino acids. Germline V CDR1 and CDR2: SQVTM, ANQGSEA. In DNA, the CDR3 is TGCAGCGCCCGGGCGGCCCACGAGCAGTACTTC. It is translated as CSARAAHEQYF.

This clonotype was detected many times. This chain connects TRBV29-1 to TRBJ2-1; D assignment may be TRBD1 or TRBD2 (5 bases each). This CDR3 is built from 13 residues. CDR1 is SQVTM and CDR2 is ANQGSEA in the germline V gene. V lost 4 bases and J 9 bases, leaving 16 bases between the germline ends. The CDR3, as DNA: TGCAGCGTTGGGGAAGGGCCGAGGGGTGAGCAGTTCTTC. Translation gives CSVGEGPRGEQFF.

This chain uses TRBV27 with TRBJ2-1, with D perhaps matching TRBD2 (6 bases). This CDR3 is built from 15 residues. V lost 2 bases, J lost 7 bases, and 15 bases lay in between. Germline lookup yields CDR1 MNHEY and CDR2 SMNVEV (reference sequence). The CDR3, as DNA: TGTGCCAGCAGTTTAGTCGACGGAGGGTGGAATGAGCAGTTCTTC. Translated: CASSLVDGGWNEQFF.

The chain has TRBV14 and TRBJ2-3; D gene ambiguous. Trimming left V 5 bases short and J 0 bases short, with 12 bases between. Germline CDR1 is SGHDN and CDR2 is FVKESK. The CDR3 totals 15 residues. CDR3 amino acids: CASSAWASSTDTQYF. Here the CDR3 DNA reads TGTGCCAGCAGCGCCTGGGCATCCAGCACAGATACGCAGTATTTT.